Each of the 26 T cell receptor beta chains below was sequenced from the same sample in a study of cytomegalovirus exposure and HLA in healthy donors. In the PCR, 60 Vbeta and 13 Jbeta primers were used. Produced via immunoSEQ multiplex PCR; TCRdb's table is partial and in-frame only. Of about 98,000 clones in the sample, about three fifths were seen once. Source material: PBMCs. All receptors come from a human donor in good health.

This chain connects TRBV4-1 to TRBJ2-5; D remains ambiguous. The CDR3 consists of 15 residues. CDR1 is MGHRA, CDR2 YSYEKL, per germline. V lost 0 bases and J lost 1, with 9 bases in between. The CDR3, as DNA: TGCGCCAGCAGCCAAGAACATCTCCCCCAAGAGACCCAGTACTTC. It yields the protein CASSQEHLPQETQYF.

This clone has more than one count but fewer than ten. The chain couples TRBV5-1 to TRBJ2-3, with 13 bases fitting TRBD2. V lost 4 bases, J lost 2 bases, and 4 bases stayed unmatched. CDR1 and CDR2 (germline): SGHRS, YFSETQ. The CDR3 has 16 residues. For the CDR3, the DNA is TGCGCCAGCAGCCCCGGACTAGCGGGAGTCACAGATACGCAGTATTTT. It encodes CASSPGLAGVTDTQYF.

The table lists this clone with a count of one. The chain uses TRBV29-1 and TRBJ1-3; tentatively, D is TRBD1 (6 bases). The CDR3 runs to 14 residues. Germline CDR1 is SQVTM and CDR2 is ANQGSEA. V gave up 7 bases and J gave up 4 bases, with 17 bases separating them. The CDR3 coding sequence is TGCAGCGCCCTTACAGGGATAGCGGGAAACACCATATATTTT. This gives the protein CSALTGIAGNTIYF.

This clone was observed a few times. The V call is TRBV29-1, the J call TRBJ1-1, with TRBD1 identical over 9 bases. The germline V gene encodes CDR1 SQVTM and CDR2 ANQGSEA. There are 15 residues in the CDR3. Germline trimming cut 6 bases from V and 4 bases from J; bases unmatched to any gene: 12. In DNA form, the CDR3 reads TGCAGCGTGGCTCCTGGACAGGGGCGAGGCACTGAAGCTTTCTTT. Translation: CSVAPGQGRGTEAFF.

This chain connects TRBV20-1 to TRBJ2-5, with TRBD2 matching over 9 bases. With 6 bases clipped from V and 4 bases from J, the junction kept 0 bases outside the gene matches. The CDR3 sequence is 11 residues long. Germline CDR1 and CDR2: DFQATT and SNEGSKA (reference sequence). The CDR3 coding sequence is TGCAGTGCGCGGGAGGGAGAGACCCAGTACTTC. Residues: CSAREGETQYF.

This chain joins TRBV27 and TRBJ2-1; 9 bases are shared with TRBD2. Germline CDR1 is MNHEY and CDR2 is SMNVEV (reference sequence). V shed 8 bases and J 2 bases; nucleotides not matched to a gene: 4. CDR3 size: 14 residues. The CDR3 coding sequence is TGTGCCAGCTCCGCGGGAGGGCCCTACAATGAGCAGTTCTTC. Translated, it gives CASSAGGPYNEQFF.

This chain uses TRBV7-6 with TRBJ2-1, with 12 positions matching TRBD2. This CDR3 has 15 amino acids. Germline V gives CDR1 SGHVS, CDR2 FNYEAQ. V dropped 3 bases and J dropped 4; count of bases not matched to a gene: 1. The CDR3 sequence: CASSFGLAGYNEQFF. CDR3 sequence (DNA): TGTGCCAGCAGCTTCGGACTAGCGGGATACAATGAGCAGTTCTTC.

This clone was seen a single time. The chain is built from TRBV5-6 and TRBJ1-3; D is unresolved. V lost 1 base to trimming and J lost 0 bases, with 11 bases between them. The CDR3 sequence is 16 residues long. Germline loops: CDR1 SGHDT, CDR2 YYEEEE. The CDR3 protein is CASSLIGRYSGNTIYF. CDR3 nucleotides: TGTGCCAGCAGCTTGATTGGCAGATACTCTGGAAACACCATATATTTT.

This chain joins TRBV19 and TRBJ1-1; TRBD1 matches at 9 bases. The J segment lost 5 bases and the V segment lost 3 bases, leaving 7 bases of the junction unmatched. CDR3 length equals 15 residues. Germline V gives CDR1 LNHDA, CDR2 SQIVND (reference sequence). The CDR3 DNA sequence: TGTGCCAGTAGTATGGGGACAGGGCTGGGGACTGAAGCTTTCTTT. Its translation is CASSMGTGLGTEAFF.

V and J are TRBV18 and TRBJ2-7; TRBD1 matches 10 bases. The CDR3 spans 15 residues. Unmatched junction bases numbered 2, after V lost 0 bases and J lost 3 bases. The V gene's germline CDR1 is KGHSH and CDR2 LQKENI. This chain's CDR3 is CASSPPGQGNYEQYF. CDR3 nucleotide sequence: TGTGCCAGCTCACCACCGGGACAGGGGAACTACGAGCAGTACTTC.

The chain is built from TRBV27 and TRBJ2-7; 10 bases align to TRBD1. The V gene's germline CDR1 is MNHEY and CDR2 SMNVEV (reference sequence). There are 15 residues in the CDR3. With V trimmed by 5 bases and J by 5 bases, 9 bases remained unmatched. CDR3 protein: CASSTLPDRGHEQYF. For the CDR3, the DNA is TGTGCCAGCAGTACACTCCCAGACAGGGGGCACGAGCAGTACTTC.

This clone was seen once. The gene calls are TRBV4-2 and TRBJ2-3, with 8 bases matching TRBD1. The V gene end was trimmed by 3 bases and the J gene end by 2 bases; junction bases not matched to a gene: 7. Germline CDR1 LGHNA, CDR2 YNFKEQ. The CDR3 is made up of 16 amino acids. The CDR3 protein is CASSHDRDRFTDTQYF. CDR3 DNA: TGTGCCAGCAGCCACGACCGGGACAGGTTCACAGATACGCAGTATTTT.

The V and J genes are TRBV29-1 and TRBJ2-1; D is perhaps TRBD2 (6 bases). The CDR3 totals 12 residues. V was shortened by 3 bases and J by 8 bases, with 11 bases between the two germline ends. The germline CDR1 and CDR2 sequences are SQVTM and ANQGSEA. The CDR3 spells CSVDGSGYEQFF. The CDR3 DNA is TGCAGCGTTGACGGGAGTGGCTATGAGCAGTTCTTC.

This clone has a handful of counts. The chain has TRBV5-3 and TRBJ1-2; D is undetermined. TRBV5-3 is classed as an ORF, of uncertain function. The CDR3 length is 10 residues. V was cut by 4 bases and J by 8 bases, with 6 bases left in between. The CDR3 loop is CARSPRGYTF. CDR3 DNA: TGTGCCAGAAGCCCTCGGGGCTACACCTTC.

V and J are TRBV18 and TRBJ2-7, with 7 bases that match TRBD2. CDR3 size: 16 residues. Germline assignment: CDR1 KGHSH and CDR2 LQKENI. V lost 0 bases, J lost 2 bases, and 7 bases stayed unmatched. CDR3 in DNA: TGTGCCAGCTCACCACCGGCGGGGGAGACGGCCTACGAGCAGTACTTC. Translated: CASSPPAGETAYEQYF. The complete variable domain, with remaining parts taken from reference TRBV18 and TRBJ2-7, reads NAGVMQNPRHLVRRRGQEARLRCSPMKGHSHVYWYRQLPEEGLKFMVYLQKENIIDESGMPKERFSAEFPKEGPSILRIQQVVRGDSAAYFCASSPPAGETAYEQYFGPGTRLTVT.

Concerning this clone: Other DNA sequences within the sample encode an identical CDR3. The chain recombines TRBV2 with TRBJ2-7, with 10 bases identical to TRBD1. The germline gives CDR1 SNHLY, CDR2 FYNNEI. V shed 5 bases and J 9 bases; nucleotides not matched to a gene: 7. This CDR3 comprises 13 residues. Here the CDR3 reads CASSRDRGALQYF. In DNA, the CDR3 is TGTGCCAGCAGTAGGGACAGGGGTGCTTTGCAGTACTTC.

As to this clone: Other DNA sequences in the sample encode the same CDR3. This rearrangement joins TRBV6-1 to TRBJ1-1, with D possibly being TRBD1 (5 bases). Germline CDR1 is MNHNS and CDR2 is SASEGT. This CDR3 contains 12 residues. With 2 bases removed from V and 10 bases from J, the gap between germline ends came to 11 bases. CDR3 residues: CASSEQGLRAFF. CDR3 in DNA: TGTGCCAGCAGTGAACAGGGACTGAGAGCTTTCTTT.

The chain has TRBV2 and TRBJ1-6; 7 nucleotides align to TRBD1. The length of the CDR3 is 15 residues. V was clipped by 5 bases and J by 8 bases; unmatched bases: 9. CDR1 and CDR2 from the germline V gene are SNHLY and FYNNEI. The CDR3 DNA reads TGTGCCAGCAGTCGTATTCGGGACAGTTATTCACCCCTCCACTTT. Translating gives CASSRIRDSYSPLHF.

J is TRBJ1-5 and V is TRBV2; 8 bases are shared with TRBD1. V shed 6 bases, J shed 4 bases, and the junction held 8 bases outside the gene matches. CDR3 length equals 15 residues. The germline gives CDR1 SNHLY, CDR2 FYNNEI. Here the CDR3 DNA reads TGTGCCAGCAGAGCCGGGACAGGAAGGAATCAGCCCCAGCATTTT. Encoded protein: CASRAGTGRNQPQHF.

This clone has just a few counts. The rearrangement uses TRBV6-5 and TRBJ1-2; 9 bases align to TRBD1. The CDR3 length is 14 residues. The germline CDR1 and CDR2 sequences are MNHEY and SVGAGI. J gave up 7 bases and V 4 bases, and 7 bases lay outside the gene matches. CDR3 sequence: CASSLFGTGSGYTF. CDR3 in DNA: TGTGCCAGCAGTTTATTCGGGACAGGGAGTGGCTACACCTTC.

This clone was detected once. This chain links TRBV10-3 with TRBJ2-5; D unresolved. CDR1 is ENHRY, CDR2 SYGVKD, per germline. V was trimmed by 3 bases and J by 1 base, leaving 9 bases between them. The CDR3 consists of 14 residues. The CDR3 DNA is TGTGCCATCAGTGAAATAGATATCCAAGAGACCCAGTACTTC. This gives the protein CAISEIDIQETQYF.

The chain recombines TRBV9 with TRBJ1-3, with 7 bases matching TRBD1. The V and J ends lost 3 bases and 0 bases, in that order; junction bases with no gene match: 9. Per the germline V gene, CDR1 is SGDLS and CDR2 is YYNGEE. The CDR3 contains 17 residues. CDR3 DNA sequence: TGTGCCAGCAGCGACCGGGACAGCGTTAGCTCTGGAAACACCATATATTTT. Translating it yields CASSDRDSVSSGNTIYF.

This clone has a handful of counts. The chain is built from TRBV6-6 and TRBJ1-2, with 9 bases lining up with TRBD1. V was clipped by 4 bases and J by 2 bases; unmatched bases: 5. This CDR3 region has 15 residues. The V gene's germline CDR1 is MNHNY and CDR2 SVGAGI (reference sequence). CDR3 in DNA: TGTGCCAGCAGTTCCAGCGGGACAGGGAACTATGGCTACACCTTC. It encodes CASSSSGTGNYGYTF.

This CDR3 reads CAISDGTSLTYEQYF. The CDR3 DNA reads as TGTGCCATCAGTGATGGGACAAGTTTAACCTACGAGCAGTACTTC. This chain joins TRBV10-3 and TRBJ2-7, with TRBD1 as a possible D gene (6 bases). The CDR3 runs 15 residues. Between the trimmed V and J ends, which lost 3 bases and 2 bases, there was a span of 14 bases. From germline, CDR1 is ENHRY and CDR2 SYGVKD.

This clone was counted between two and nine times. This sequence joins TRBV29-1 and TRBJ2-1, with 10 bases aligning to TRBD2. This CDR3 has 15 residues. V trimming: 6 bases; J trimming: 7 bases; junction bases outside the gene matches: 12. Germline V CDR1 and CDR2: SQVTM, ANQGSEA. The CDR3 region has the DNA TGCAGCGTCCGAACCCTAGCGGGAGCTGGGAATGAGCAGTTCTTC. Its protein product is CSVRTLAGAGNEQFF.

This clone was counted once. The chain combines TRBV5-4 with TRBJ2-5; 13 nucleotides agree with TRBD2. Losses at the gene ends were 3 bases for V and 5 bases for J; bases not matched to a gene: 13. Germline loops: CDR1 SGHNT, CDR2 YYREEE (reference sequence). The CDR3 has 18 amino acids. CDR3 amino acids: CASSSGLAGVNRRETQYF. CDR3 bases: TGTGCCAGCAGCTCAGGACTAGCGGGAGTTAATAGACGGGAGACCCAGTACTTC.